This TCR beta chain stems from a study of human T cells and chemical hapten exposure. TCRdb used MiXCR to reprocess the RACE reads, holding one entry per CDR3 protein. The table has a few hundred thousand distinct CDR3 sequences, about 6% seen once. Described time point: patch test 2, 6 weeks after DPC sensitization. Treatment here: therapeutic diphenylcyclopropenone sensitization with weekly scalp DPC. The germline CDR1 and CDR2 sequences are MNHEY and SVGEGT. V was clipped by 0 bases and J by 1 base, with 15 bases between them. The CDR3 totals 17 residues. Sequenced material: whole blood, taken in connection with sensitization to the hapten diphenylcyclopropenone (DPC). This chain links TRBV6-2 or TRBV6-3 with TRBJ1-1; D unclear. The clonotype was recovered from a woman aged 18 to 35 with alopecia areata. Some clones in this sample may be carry-over from other donors' samples. The DNA for the CDR3 is TGTGCCAGCAGTTACTCGGCGGGTTCACCGGGGAACACTGAAGCTTTCTTT. Protein sequence: CASSYSAGSPGNTEAFF.